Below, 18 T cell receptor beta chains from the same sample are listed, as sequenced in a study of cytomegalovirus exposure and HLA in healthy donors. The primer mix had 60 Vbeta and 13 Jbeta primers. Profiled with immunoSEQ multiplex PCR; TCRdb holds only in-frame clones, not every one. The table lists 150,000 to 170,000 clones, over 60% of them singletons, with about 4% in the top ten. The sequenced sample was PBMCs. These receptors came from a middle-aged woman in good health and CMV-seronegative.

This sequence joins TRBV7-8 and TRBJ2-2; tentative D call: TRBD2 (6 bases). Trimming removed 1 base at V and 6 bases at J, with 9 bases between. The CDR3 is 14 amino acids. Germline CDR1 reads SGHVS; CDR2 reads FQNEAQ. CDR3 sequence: CASSLGGLPGELFF. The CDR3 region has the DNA TGTGCCAGCAGCTTAGGAGGACTACCCGGGGAGCTGTTTTTT.

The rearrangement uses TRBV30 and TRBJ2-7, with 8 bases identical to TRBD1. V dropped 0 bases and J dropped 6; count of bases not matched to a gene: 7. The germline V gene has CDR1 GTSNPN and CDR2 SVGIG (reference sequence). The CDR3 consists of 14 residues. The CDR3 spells CAWSVQGALGEQYF. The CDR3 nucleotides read TGTGCCTGGAGTGTCCAGGGGGCTTTGGGCGAGCAGTACTTC.

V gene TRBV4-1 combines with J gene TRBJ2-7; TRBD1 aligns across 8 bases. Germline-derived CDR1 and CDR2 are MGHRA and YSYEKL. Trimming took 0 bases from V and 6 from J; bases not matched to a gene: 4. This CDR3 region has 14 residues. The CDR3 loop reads CASSQDPGGAEQYF. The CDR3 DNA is TGCGCCAGCAGCCAAGATCCAGGGGGCGCCGAGCAGTACTTC.

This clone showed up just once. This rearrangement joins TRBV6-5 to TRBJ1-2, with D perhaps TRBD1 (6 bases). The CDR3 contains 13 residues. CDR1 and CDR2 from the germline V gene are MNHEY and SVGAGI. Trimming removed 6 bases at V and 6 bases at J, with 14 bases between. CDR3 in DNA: TGTGCCAGCAGGGATACAGGGCTGCATGGCTACACCTTC. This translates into CASRDTGLHGYTF.

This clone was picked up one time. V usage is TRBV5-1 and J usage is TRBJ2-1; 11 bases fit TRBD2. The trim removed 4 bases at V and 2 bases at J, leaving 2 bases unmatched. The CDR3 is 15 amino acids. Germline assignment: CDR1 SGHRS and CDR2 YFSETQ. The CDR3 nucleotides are TGCGCCAGCAGCCTGACTAGCGGGACCTACAATGAGCAGTTCTTC. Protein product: CASSLTSGTYNEQFF. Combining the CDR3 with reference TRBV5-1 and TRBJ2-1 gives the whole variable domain KAGVTQTPRYLIKTRGQQVTLSCSPISGHRSVSWYQQTPGQGLQFLFEYFSETQRNKGNFPGRFSGRQFSNSRSEMNVSTLELGDSALYLCASSLTSGTYNEQFFGPGTRLTVL.

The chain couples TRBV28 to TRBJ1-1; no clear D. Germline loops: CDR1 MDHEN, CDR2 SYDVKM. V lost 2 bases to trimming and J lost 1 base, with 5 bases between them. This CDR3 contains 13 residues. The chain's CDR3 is CASSLGRNTEAFF. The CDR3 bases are TGTGCCAGCAGTTTAGGCAGGAACACTGAAGCTTTCTTT.

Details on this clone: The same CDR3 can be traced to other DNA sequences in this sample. The CDR3 loop reads CASSPGDSGNTIYF. As DNA, the CDR3 is TGCGCCAGCAGCCCGGGGGACTCTGGAAACACCATATATTTT. The chain joins TRBV5-1 to TRBJ1-3, with D possibly matching TRBD1 (5 bases). CDR1 and CDR2 (germline): SGHRS, YFSETQ. The CDR3 length is 14 residues. V dropped 4 bases and J dropped 0 bases, with 8 bases sitting between them.

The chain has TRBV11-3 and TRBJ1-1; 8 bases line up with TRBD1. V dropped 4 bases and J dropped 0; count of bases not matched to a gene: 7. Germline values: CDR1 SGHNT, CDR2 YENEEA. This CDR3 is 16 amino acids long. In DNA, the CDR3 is TGTGCCAGCAGCTCTCAGGGGGCCCGACTGAACACTGAAGCTTTCTTT. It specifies CASSSQGARLNTEAFF.

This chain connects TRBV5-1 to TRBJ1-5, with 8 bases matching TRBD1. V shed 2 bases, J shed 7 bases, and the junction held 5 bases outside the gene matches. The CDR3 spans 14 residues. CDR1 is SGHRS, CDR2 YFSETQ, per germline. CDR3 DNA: TGCGCCAGCAGCTTTGGGACAGGCGGGCAGCCCCAGCATTTT. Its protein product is CASSFGTGGQPQHF.

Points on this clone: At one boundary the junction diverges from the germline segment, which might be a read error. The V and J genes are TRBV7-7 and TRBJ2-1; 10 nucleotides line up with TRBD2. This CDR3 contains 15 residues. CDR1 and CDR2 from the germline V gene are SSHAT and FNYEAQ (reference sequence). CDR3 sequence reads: CASSLAAGGPDEQFF. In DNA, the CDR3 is TGTGCTAGCAGCTTGGCAGCGGGAGGGCCGGATGAGCAGTTCTTC.

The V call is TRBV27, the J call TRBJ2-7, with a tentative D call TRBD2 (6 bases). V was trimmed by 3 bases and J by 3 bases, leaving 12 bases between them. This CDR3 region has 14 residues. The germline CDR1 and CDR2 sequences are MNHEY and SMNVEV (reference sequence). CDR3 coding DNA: TGTGCCAGCAGTTTTGCGACTAGTCGCTACGAGCAGTACTTC. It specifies CASSFATSRYEQYF.

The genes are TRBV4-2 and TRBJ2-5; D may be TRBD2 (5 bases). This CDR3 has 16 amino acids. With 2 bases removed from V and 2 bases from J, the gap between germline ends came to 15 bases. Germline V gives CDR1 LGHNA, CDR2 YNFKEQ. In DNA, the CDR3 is TGTGCCAGCAGCCAAAGCGCGGGCCGAGGGCAAGAGACCCAGTACTTC. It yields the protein CASSQSAGRGQETQYF.

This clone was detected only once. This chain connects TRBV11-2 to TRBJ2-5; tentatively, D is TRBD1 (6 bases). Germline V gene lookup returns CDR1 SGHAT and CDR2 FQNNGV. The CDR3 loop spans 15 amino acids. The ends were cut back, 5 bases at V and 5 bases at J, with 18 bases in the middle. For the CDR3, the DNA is TGTGCCAGCAGCCCCCGCCCAGACAGGTGGGAGACCCAGTACTTC. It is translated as CASSPRPDRWETQYF.

Here the CDR3 DNA reads TGTGCCAGCAGACGAGGACTAGCTCACAATGAGCAGTTCTTC. Its protein product is CASRRGLAHNEQFF. The chain couples TRBV11-3 to TRBJ2-1; 8 nucleotides line up with TRBD2. The CDR3 runs 14 residues. Germline CDR1 and CDR2: SGHNT and YENEEA. Unmatched junction bases numbered 6, after V lost 6 bases and J lost 5 bases.

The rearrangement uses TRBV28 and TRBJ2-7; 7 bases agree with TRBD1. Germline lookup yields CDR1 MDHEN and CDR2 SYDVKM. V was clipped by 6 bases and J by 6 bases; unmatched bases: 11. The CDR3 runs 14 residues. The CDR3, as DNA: TGTGCCAGCAGCCGTACAGGGGTTCCTCGCGAGCAGTACTTC. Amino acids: CASSRTGVPREQYF.

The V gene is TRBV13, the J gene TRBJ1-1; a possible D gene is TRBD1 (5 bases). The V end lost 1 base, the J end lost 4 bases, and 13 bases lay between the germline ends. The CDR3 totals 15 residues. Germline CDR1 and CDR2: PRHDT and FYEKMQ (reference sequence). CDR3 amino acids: CASSLVGRVPTEAFF. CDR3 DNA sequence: TGTGCCAGCAGCTTAGTAGGCAGGGTCCCCACTGAAGCTTTCTTT.

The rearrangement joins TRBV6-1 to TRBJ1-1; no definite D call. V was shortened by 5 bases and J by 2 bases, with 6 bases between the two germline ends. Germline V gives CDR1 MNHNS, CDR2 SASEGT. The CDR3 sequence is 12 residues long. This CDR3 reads CASSQVNTEAFF. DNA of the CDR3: TGTGCCAGCAGTCAGGTAAACACTGAAGCTTTCTTT.

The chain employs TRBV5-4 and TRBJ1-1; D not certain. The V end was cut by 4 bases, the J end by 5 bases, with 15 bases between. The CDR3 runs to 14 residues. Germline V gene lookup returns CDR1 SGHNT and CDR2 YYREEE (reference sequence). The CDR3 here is CASSMKTLRTEAFF. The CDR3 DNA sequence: TGTGCCAGCAGCATGAAAACACTGCGGACTGAAGCTTTCTTT.